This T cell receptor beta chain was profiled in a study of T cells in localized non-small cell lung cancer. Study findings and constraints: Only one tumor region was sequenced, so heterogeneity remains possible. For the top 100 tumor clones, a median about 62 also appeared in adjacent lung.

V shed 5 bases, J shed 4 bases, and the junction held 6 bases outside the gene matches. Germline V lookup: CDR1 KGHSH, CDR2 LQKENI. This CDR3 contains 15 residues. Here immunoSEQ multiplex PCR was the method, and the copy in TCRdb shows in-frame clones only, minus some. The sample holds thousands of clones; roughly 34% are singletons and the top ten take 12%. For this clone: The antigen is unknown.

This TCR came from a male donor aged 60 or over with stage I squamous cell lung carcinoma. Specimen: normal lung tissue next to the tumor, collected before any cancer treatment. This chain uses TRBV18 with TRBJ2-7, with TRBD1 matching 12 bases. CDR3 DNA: TGTGCCAGCTCATCCGGGACAGGGGGCACGTACGAGCAGTACTTC. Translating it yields CASSSGTGGTYEQYF.